These T cell receptor beta chains were read from a single sample in a study of blood T cell repertoires in COVID-19. TCRdb's copy holds only in-frame clones and misses some; the assay was immunoSEQ multiplex PCR. The sample lists about 330,000 clones; over 80% were seen once. The specimen was PBMCs or T cells enriched from blood (not recorded which). The source is a man aged 25-40 years who had recovered from COVID-19. The CDR3 runs from the conserved cysteine through the conserved F or W. A D gene is named only where the DNA matches it firmly.

len	v_gene	d_gene	CDR3aa
13	TRBV11-3	-	CASSFSENTEAFF
17	TRBV7-8	TRBD1	CASSARGTALSYNEQFF
14	TRBV6-1	-	CASSEANSNYGYTF
15	TRBV15	TRBD2	CATSRDLAGTGELFF
15	TRBV18	-	CASSPSAGANEKLFF
16	TRBV24-1	TRBD1	CATGASGTGALQPQHF
16	TRBV4-2	-	CASSQGVGGFNEKLFF
16	TRBV10-3	TRBD1	CAISESNDRGRTEAFF
14	TRBV28	TRBD1	CASSLAGGSTEAFF
15	TRBV25-1	TRBD2	CASSGGLADSYEQYF
13	TRBV5-1	-	CASSLASEETQYF
13	TRBV10-3	TRBD1	CAIRDRNDQPQHF
15	TRBV15	-	CATSRDWGVGQPQHF
17	TRBV5-5	TRBD1	CASNYPLGTGGGETQYF
17	TRBV28	TRBD1	CASSPVKGTGDTGELFF
15	TRBV4-1	-	CASSQGQATFYGYTF
14	TRBV27	-	CASSPRGGRDGYTF
16	TRBV2	TRBD1	CASSEGTGANNEKLFF
14	TRBV7-9	TRBD2	CASSLGLAEYEQYF
14	TRBV7-2	-	CASSFSNGLEGYTF
15	TRBV2	-	CASSEISGYNQPQHF
13	TRBV2	-	CASSEDGKETQYF
14	TRBV4-2	-	CASSPRVGNYEQYF
14	TRBV11-3	-	CASSSKAAGGELFF